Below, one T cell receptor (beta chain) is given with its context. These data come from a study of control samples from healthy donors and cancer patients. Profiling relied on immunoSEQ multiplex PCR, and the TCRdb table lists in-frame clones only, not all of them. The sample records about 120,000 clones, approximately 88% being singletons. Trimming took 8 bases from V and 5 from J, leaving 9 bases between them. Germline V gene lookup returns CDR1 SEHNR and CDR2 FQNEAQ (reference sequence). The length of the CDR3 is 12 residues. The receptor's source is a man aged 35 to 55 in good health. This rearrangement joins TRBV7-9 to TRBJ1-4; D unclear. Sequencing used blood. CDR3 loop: CASGRANEKLFF. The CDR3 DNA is TGTGCCAGCGGTAGAGCGAATGAAAAACTGTTTTTT.